The following is a TCR beta chain sequence with its context. The entry originates in a study of cytomegalovirus exposure and HLA in healthy donors. Researchers ran the PCR with 60 Vbeta and 13 Jbeta primers. Sequencing used immunoSEQ multiplex PCR; TCRdb keeps in-frame clones, though not all of them. Here the sample spans 210,000 or so clones, 70% to 85% being singletons. The CDR3 loop spans 13 amino acids. Trimming removed 7 bases from V and 0 bases from J, with 9 bases in between. Germline CDR1 reads MRHNA; CDR2 reads SNTAGT. The source is a woman in her forties in good health and CMV-seronegative. Sequencing input: PBMCs. V and J are TRBV6-4 and TRBJ1-1; D is perhaps TRBD1 (5 bases). In nucleotides, the CDR3 is TGTGCCAGCAAACAGGACATGAACACTGAAGCTTTCTTT. This encodes CASKQDMNTEAFF.